The rows below give T cell receptor beta chains drawn from one sample of a study of T cell repertoires in cytomegalovirus infection. In TCRdb, the reads were re-called with MiXCR into one record per CDR3 protein. The sample shows about 260,000 distinct CDR3 sequences, roughly an eighth of them seen only once. Sequenced input: PBMCs. These receptors came from a human donor in good health (CMV status not recorded). Some clones in this sample may be carry-over from other donors' samples. Each CDR3 is given with its conserved first and last residue. D genes are given only for firm matches. Expanded clones get a size class; other rows say once, few or many, or leave the size out.

j_call | cdr3_length | v_call | clone_size | d_call | cdr3_aa | cdr3_nt
TRBJ2-7 | 15 | TRBV20-1 | . | . | CSARDWATSSYEQYF | TGCAGTGCTAGAGATTGGGCGACTAGCTCCTACGAGCAGTACTTC
TRBJ2-5 | 14 | TRBV19 | few | TRBD2 | CASSQRGQVETQYF | TGTGCCAGTAGCCAGCGGGGCCAGGTGGAGACCCAGTACTTC
TRBJ2-7 | 17 | TRBV9 | . | . | CASSVDYWGHSTGEQYF | TGTGCCAGCAGCGTAGATTACTGGGGCCATTCAACGGGTGAGCAGTACTTC
TRBJ2-1 | 15 | TRBV7-9 | many | TRBD1 | CASSPQINAGGEQFF | TGTGCCAGCAGCCCGCAGATAAATGCAGGGGGTGAGCAGTTCTTC
TRBJ1-5 | 16 | TRBV27 | . | TRBD1 | CASSETLGQPPQPQHF | TGTGCCAGCAGTGAAACCCTGGGACAGCCTCCCCAGCCCCAGCATTTT
TRBJ1-5 | 13 | TRBV6-2/TRBV6-3 | many | . | CASSYSLRQPQHF | TGTGCCAGCAGTTACTCATTACGGCAGCCCCAGCATTTT
TRBJ2-5 | 13 | TRBV20-1 | . | . | CSASSRGIETQYF | TGCAGTGCCAGCTCTAGGGGGATCGAGACCCAGTACTTC
TRBJ2-2 | 16 | TRBV5-1 | . | TRBD1 | CASSSTGGTNTGELFF | TGCGCCAGCAGCTCAACAGGGGGGACGAACACCGGGGAGCTGTTTTTT
TRBJ2-1 | 15 | TRBV3-1 | few | . | CASSQAGSLGNEQFF | TGTGCCAGCAGCCAAGCCGGGTCCCTGGGCAATGAGCAGTTCTTC
TRBJ2-1 | 15 | TRBV4-3 | . | TRBD2 | CASSQDSGGPREQFF | TGCGCCAGCAGCCAAGACTCGGGAGGGCCCCGTGAGCAGTTCTTC
TRBJ1-1 | 15 | TRBV20-1 | . | TRBD1 | CSARDHDRVNTEAFF | TGCAGTGCTAGAGATCACGACAGGGTCAACACTGAAGCTTTCTTT
TRBJ1-5 | 16 | TRBV24-1 | . | TRBD1 | CATSGQGGVGNQPQHF | TGTGCCACCAGTGGACAGGGGGGTGTGGGCAATCAGCCCCAGCATTTT
TRBJ2-7 | 13 | TRBV7-2 | . | TRBD2 | CASSLALRGGQYF | TGTGCCAGCAGCTTAGCGCTCCGGGGGGGGCAGTACTTC
TRBJ1-1 | 16 | TRBV7-2 | many | . | CASSFARFLMNTEAFF | TGTGCCAGCAGCTTTGCGCGCTTCCTCATGAACACTGAAGCTTTCTTT
TRBJ1-1 | 13 | TRBV11-2 | many | . | CASLGQLGTEAFF | TGTGCCAGCTTGGGGCAGTTGGGCACTGAAGCTTTCTTT
TRBJ1-5 | 11 | TRBV7-3 | many | . | CASSHNQPQHF | TGTGCCAGCAGCCATAATCAGCCCCAGCATTTT
TRBJ1-2 | 13 | TRBV25-1 | . | TRBD1 | CASAPRDSYGYTF | TGTGCCAGCGCCCCCCGGGACAGCTATGGCTACACCTTC
TRBJ1-3 | 13 | TRBV29-1 | . | . | CSVMDKPGNTIYF | TGCAGCGTGATGGACAAACCTGGAAACACCATATATTTT
TRBJ1-2 | 15 | TRBV7-8 | many | TRBD1 | CASSRTEDRYYGYTF | TGTGCCAGCAGCCGAACAGAGGACAGGTACTATGGCTACACCTTC
TRBJ1-6 | 14 | TRBV20-1 | . | . | CSARLQGDNSPLHF | TGCAGTGCTAGATTGCAGGGAGATAATTCACCCCTCCACTTT
TRBJ2-5 | 15 | TRBV20-1 | few | TRBD2 | CSAPTSGSRFETQYF | TGCAGTGCCCCGACTAGCGGTAGTCGGTTTGAGACCCAGTACTTC
TRBJ2-3 | 16 | TRBV7-9 | many | . | CASSSLGGTTADTQYF | TGTGCCAGCAGCTCCCTCGGGGGGACAACGGCAGATACGCAGTATTTT
TRBJ1-1 | 14 | TRBV3-1 | once | . | CANSQGTGNTEAFF | TGTGCCAACAGCCAAGGGACGGGGAACACTGAAGCTTTCTTT
TRBJ2-3 | 14 | TRBV4-2 | many | . | CASSPEPTPDTQYF | TGTGCCAGCAGCCCCGAACCTACGCCAGATACGCAGTATTTT
TRBJ2-4 | 19 | TRBV7-2 | many | TRBD2 | CASSPPGSLAGVNKNIQYF | TGTGCCAGCAGCCCACCCGGAAGCCTAGCGGGAGTGAACAAAAACATTCAGTACTTC
TRBJ2-3 | 15 | TRBV14 | . | . | CASSQLSGTTDTQYF | TGTGCCAGCAGCCAACTTTCCGGGACCACAGATACGCAGTATTTT
TRBJ2-5 | 16 | TRBV4-3 | few | . | CASSRGTQRSQETQYF | TGCGCCAGCAGCCGAGGGACACAGCGGTCTCAAGAGACCCAGTACTTC
TRBJ2-3 | 16 | TRBV13 | many | TRBD2 | CASSLQRETATDTQYF | TGTGCCAGCAGCTTACAGCGGGAGACGGCCACAGATACGCAGTATTTT
TRBJ1-4 | 17 | TRBV4-2 | few | TRBD1 | CASSQEGDRGLGEKLFF | TGTGCCAGCAGCCAAGAGGGGGACAGGGGGCTCGGTGAAAAACTGTTTTTT